Listed here is a single T cell receptor beta chain. Its specificity is not known. These data come from a study of shared clonotypes between healthy human individuals. Whole-study findings and limits: For naive CD4 cells, roughly 4.6% of clonotypes were shared across a few donors. The study found lower generation probabilities in non-shared clonotypes than in those shared by all four donors.

Germline assignment: CDR1 SGHVS and CDR2 FQNEAQ. The CDR3 totals 16 residues. V gave up 2 bases and J gave up 6 bases; unmatched junction bases: 8. Using immunoSEQ multiplex PCR, the repertoire was profiled, and TCRdb retains in-frame clones only, with some absent. Of hundreds of thousands of clones listed, roughly 70% were seen once; the top ten hold 1.7%. Sequenced sample: memory CD4+ T cells sorted from blood. Subset here: CD45RA-negative fraction. This chain connects TRBV7-8 to TRBJ1-5; 9 bases map to TRBD1. This receptor was identified in a woman in her thirties in good health. CDR3 sequence: CASSLSNRGLFQPQHF. DNA of the CDR3: TGTGCCAGCAGCTTATCAAACAGGGGGCTTTTTCAGCCCCAGCATTTT.